This TCR beta chain was recorded in a study of vaccination effects on CD4 cells after COVID-19. On the study more broadly: Relative to the second dose, post-vaccine samples were obtained a median of 72 days later.

The data were produced by immunoSEQ multiplex PCR, yet TCRdb's version contains in-frame clones alone and is incomplete. The repertoire consists of 15,000 or so clones, with almost 70% occurring once and the leading ten covering approximately 10%. Sequencing followed a ViraFEST assay step that expanded antigen-specific CD4+ T cells with viral peptide pools. Between days 10 and 11 of culture, CD4+ T cells were separated out. Either the BNT162b2 or mRNA-1273 vaccine was given to participants in two doses. Peptides at 10 ug/ml and IL-2 at roughly 9.3 IU/ml were added to roughly 2 million PBMC per well. The junction had 11 bases not matched to a gene; V was cut back by 5 bases and J by 7 bases. Germline loops: CDR1 LNHDA, CDR2 SQIVND (reference sequence). There are 15 residues in the CDR3. Worth noting for this clone: Its antigen is unknown.

The rearrangement uses TRBV19 and TRBJ1-2; 9 bases align to TRBD1. The specimen was CD4+ T cells from PBMCs cultured with SARS-CoV-2 spike peptides, collected after COVID-19 vaccination. The source of this sequence is a human donor who received a COVID-19 vaccine. CDR3: CASSQAQGARLGYTF. In DNA form, the CDR3 reads TGTGCCAGTAGTCAAGCACAGGGGGCCCGGCTTGGCTACACCTTC.